This TCR beta chain comes out of a study of cytomegalovirus exposure and HLA in healthy donors (dated by TCRdb to 2016 to 2017). Study-wide context: An earlier analysis of approximately 640 of the donors reported 250 to 350 Gb of sequence data and approximately 110 million unique TCR beta sequences from about 200 million T cells. About 280 gigabases of sequencing data and 70 million to 100 million unique TCR sequences made up an early release that covered several hundred HLA-typed donors. Of the roughly 400 genotyped donors, about 80% fell in the genetic ancestry cluster associated with self-reported Caucasian donors. The study was designed to test whether signatures of past pathogen exposure could be identified by cataloging public T cell receptors. The study used immunosequencing to profile the T cell repertoires of 666 subjects and linked those repertoires to cytomegalovirus serostatus. Besides the first cohort of roughly 640 subjects, a separate validation cohort made up of 95 to 150 different subjects was used. The study combined high-throughput TCR immunosequencing, statistical association of individual TCRs with disease status, and machine learning to predict cytomegalovirus infection status. To study patterns of TCR occurrence, a later analysis re-analyzed previously published TCR beta repertoires from 550 to 800 donors and added high-resolution HLA genotyping. Rather than drawing on any new phenotypic data, the later analysis identified candidate immune exposures from TCR beta sequences and the way those sequences occurred across donors. An earlier analysis of roughly 580 of the donors used high-throughput TCR beta sequencing to judge whether each TCR beta V gene segment behaved as functional or pseudogenic. Donor age, sex, ethnicity and CMV serostatus were collected together with the repertoire data. Genome-wide SNP genotypes for about 60% of the roughly 700 donors were used in a later genetic analysis, which treated that subset as a discovery cohort. Every discovery cohort repertoire had been produced on one sequencing platform. HLA typing covered class I and class II loci at four-digit resolution. The number of typed donors differed by locus: 629-630 for A, B, C, DRB1 and DQB1; some 500 for DQA1; fewer than 610 for DPA1; and about 450 for DPB1. A handful of DR-DQ haplotypes were handled as single units for association and clustering because linkage in the cohort was strong. On average, around 230,000 unique TCR beta nucleotide sequences were sequenced per donor among a few hundred genotyped donors of the cohort, with 15% to 20% of those sequences being non-productive.

General conclusions and limits of the study: The earlier analysis of 587 of the donors excluded 15 to 20 rarely observed V segments, including chromosome 9 orphons, because counts were too low. Roughly uniform sequencing depth across donors was assumed in presence/absence analyses, although this assumption may not hold. Because the 87-base-pair reads could not distinguish some IMGT-functional V segments, including TRBV6-2 and TRBV6-3, those segments were excluded. Only TCR beta chains were sequenced in this cohort, and the absence of alpha or paired-chain data limited detectable features. HLA typing was unavailable for some donors at each locus, so association tests used only the typed subset. Linkage disequilibrium might explain the correlated functional status among segregating V segments, but an unknown experimental factor could not be excluded. In a later analysis, more than 15,000 TCR beta sequences were associated with specific HLA alleles at a false discovery rate of 0.05. According to a later analysis, most CMV-associated TCR beta chains appeared to be HLA-restricted, and the HLA associations seemed to be driven largely by CMV exposure. An association between a missense DCLRE1C variant and V-gene and J-gene trimming of TCR beta chains was found in a later genetic analysis and replicated in an independent cohort. In vitro tests confirmed that three of the cytomegalovirus-associated TCR beta chains recognize cytomegalovirus antigens. The study listed 164 TCR beta chains as associated with cytomegalovirus. In an earlier analysis of roughly 500 of the donors, most TCR beta V segments appeared in productive rearrangements about 87% or about 30% of the time, broadly matching IMGT annotations. In a later analysis, the rate of TCR association differed among HLA loci, with DRB1 alleles having the most associated TCRs and HLA-C alleles having the fewest. According to a later analysis, parvovirus B19, influenza, CMV and Epstein-Barr virus appeared linked to several top co-occurrence clusters. In both the original and validation cohorts, the classifier was reported to diagnose cytomegalovirus status with high specificity and sensitivity. Most TCR sequences were observed very rarely across donors, whereas some public TCRs were present in many individuals. Assigning TCR associations to individual alleles was difficult when HLA alleles, especially DR and DQ, strongly co-occurred. Immune exposure information for the cohort was limited to CMV serostatus. A cluster of highly shared sequence variants was judged likely to represent a technical artifact of the sequencing pipeline. In a later analysis, HLA-associated TCR beta chains showed more clonal expansion and lower generation probabilities than non-associated chains that were equally common. A further reported finding was that TCR beta sequences accurately predicted the HLA-A and HLA-B alleles for most subjects in the first cohort. According to the authors, the approach could potentially be generalized to other disease states and immunological phenotypes. Compared with the roughly 710-donor mean, donors in an Asian-associated ancestry cluster had fewer N-insertions in productive TCRs, according to a later genetic analysis.

The CDR3 runs 15 amino acids, cysteine and phenylalanine included. Here the CDR3 DNA is all that survives: 45 bases in frame from base 1. Taken from the germline V gene, the CDR1 and CDR2 loops are SGHVS and FQNEAQ. Germline trimming amounts to 1 base on V and 2 bases on J, with 5 as the count of junction bases outside the gene matches. With respect to this clone: Which antigen it targets is not known. No much larger clonotype is one base removed from it; base qualities were not supplied.

Libraries were made using the immunoSEQ multiplex PCR assay. For the multiplex PCR, a mixture combining 60 forward primers for TCR Vbeta segments and 13 reverse primers for TCR Jbeta segments was used. A multiplex PCR assay on genomic DNA amplified the CDR3 region of rearranged TCR beta genes. Amplified TCR beta libraries were sequenced as 87-base-pair reads on the Illumina HiSeq System. On the authors' methods: A later analysis tallied 75 million to 95 million unique TCR beta chains across the 666 repertoires, and approximately 9.9 million of those chains were shared by two or more donors. Raw reads were error-corrected and collapsed into unique sequences by a nearest-neighbor algorithm in which closely related sequences were merged to remove PCR and sequencing errors. To assign V, D and J gene segments, CDR3 sequences were aligned to IMGT reference sequences. Each retained sequence needed at least a six-nucleotide match to both a V gene segment and a J gene segment. A rearrangement was called productive if the CDR3 had no stop codons and remained in frame with V and J, and every other rearrangement was called non-productive. Following IMGT convention, CDR3 was defined as the stretch from the second conserved V-encoded cysteine up to the conserved J-encoded phenylalanine. In an earlier analysis of 500 to 650 of the donors, sequences lacking an unambiguous match to a single V gene segment were excluded. An earlier analysis of several hundred of the donors classified V segments as functional when productive rearrangements were above 56.7% and as segregating when the standard deviation between donors was above 5%. To diagnose cytomegalovirus status from the catalog of TCR beta chain sequences, a statistical classification framework was built. In a later analysis, TCR nucleotide sequences were compared against IMGT/GENE-DB human TR gene sequences so that V and J genes could be assigned. In a later analysis, CDR3 sequences and most-parsimonious VDJ recombination scenarios were assigned using the TCRdist pipeline. In a later analysis, every TCR beta chain was defined by the combination of its CDR3 amino acid sequence and its V-gene family, and reads without a unique V-gene family were dropped. To address suspected cross-contamination and a sequencing artifact, a later analysis removed roughly 640 highly shared, low-generation-probability nucleotide sequences. A later analysis calculated a clonal expansion index for each public chain from normalized within-repertoire ranks of inferred template counts. In a later analysis, generation probabilities were computed with a VDJ recombination model fitted to out-of-frame rearrangements, and the resulting probabilities were checked against IGoR. In a later analysis, hypergeometric tests were used to score TCR-TCR, TCR-HLA and TCR-CMV co-occurrence, with a repertoire-size bias correction applied to TCR pairs. In a later analysis, false discovery rates were estimated by permuting HLA or CMV assignments 20 times. In a later analysis, co-occurring TCRs were grouped using DBSCAN, with TCRdist sequence similarity added in when clustering inside HLA-allele-positive subsets. For co-occurrence clustering, repertoires with fewer than 30,000 or more than 120,000 public chains were excluded, along with several repertoires with anomalous nucleotide sharing. Drawn from immuneACCESS, this table holds only the in-frame rearrangements with V and J called that TCRdb kept. Clones are partly lost; checked studies trace under half to an unresolved V gene and leave the rest unexplained. From that table come the V and J calls and clone size; the DNA was used to work out D and trimming. The sample table lists more than 90,000 clones, around 76% of them with a count of one. The leading ten clones occupy more than 6% of the sample.

The cohort consisted of 666 healthy bone marrow donors. At the time of sampling, all cohort members were nominally healthy, though unrecorded immune exposures were likely present. The donor was CMV seropositive and belonged to the group of 250 to 300 seropositive cohort members. A peripheral blood sample was provided by each donor, and peripheral blood mononuclear cells were used for TCR beta sequencing. The Qiagen DNeasy Blood Extraction Kit was used to extract genomic DNA from the blood cell samples. This chain is built from TRBV7-8 and TRBJ2-7, with 7 bases matching TRBD1. The receptor was derived from a middle-aged man in good health and CMV-seropositive. Sequencing was done on a sample of PBMCs. In nucleotides, the sequence is TGTGCCAGCAGCTTAGGGGGGACAGTGGCCTACGAGCAGTACTTC. The translation is CASSLGGTVAYEQYF.